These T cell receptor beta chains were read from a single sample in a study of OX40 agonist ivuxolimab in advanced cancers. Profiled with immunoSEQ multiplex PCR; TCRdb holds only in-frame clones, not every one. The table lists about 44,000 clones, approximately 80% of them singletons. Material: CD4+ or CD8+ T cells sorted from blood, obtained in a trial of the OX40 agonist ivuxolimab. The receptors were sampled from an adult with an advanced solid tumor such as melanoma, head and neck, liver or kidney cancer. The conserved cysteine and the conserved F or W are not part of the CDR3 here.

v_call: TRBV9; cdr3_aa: ASSVATDTQY
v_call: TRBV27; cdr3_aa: ASRTTPAVGTDTQY
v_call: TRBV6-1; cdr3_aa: ASSGTGFGNQPQH
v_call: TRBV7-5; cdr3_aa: VRSISEGGPTGELF
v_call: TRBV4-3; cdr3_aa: ASSQAGTLRETQY
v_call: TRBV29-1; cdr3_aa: SVHGQLNTEAF
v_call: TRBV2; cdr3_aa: ASSKEASGRKTQY
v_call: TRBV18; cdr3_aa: ASSPQQGARTEAF
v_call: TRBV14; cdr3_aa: ASSQERTTYGYT
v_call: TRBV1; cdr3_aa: TSSVRVVRKTYGYT
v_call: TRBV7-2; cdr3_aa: ASSLATSAPYEQY
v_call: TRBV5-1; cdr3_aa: ASSFLDRGLTEAF
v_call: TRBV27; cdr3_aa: ASSLNLYNEQF
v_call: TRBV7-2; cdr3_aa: ASSLGGESADTQY
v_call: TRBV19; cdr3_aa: ASSMGWGAPAYEQY
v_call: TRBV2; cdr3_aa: ASSDRGTGSYEQY
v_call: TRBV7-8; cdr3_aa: ASTKDVGDEQY
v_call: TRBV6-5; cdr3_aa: ASSYRTAHGSEAF
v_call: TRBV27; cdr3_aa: ASRGVATNEKLF
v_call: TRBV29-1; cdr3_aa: SVAGQEAGYT
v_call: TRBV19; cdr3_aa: ASSTPSGFAGAF
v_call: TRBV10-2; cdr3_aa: ASSEYLAGGPTDTQY
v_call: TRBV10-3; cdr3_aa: AIGGVDTQY
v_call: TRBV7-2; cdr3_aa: ASSFDRGGRDEKLF
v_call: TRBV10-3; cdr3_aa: AISEPYSGRLGNEQF
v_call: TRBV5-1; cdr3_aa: ASRQTPAAETQY
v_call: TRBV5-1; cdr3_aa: ASSLDPNNEQF